The 9 T cell receptor beta chains listed next were all sequenced from one sample in a study of T cell responses to AZD1222 COVID-19 vaccine. Sequencing was performed with immunoSEQ multiplex PCR; in TCRdb, only in-frame clones are kept and a portion is missing. The sample includes around 78,000 clones, roughly nine tenths of them seen just once. The sequenced sample was peripheral blood, obtained on day 0 of AZD1222 vaccination. The source of these receptors is an adult in good health.

The chain links TRBV29-1 to TRBJ2-7; D gene uncertain. Trimming pared 6 bases from V and 1 base from J, leaving 19 bases between. There are 15 residues in the CDR3. Germline loops: CDR1 SQVTM, CDR2 ANQGSEA. CDR3 in DNA: TGCAGCGTCGACAAGACTGGTGGGGAATCCTACGAGCAGTACTTC. Translated: CSVDKTGGESYEQYF.

The rearrangement links TRBV4-1 to TRBJ1-1; a possible D gene is TRBD1 (5 bases). Germline CDR1 reads MGHRA; CDR2 reads YSYEKL. The CDR3 runs to 14 residues. Deletions cut 1 base from V and 5 bases from J, with 11 bases between. The CDR3 loop is CASSQVPGGTEAFF. The CDR3, as DNA: TGCGCCAGCAGCCAAGTTCCGGGGGGAACTGAAGCTTTCTTT.

The chain is built from TRBV5-1 and TRBJ1-1; D gene unclear. Per germline, CDR1 SGHRS and CDR2 YFSETQ. Trimming stripped 4 bases from V and 1 base from J, with 14 bases between. CDR3 length: 15 residues. The CDR3 reads CASSPGAGANTEAFF. For the CDR3, the DNA is TGCGCCAGCAGCCCCGGAGCAGGAGCGAACACTGAAGCTTTCTTT.

This chain links TRBV19 with TRBJ2-7; possibly TRBD2 for D (6 bases). The CDR3 has 15 residues. Germline loops: CDR1 LNHDA, CDR2 SQIVND (reference sequence). The V gene lost 6 bases and the J gene lost 4 bases, with 19 bases spanning the gap. CDR3 in amino acids: CASSLAPLGPYEQYF. CDR3 nucleotides: TGTGCCAGTAGCCTAGCGCCCCTGGGACCTTACGAGCAGTACTTC. Full variable domain (missing parts from reference TRBV19 and TRBJ2-7): DGGITQSPKYLFRKEGQNVTLSCEQNLNHDAMYWYRQDPGQGLRLIYYSQIVNDFQKGDIAEGYSVSREKKESFPLTVTSAQKNPTAFYLCASSLAPLGPYEQYFGPGTRLTVT.

In this sample, this clone turned up a few times. The chain links TRBV19 to TRBJ1-1; D may be TRBD1 (5 bases). Germline V gene data show CDR1 as LNHDA and CDR2 as SQIVND (reference sequence). The V end was cut by 3 bases, the J end by 6 bases, with 14 bases between. CDR3 length: 14 residues. In DNA form, the CDR3 reads TGTGCCAGTAGTATCGGGCAGGGAGGTCCTGAAGCTTTCTTT. This encodes CASSIGQGGPEAFF.

The V and J genes are TRBV10-3 and TRBJ2-1; 7 nucleotides line up with TRBD1. This CDR3 comprises 12 residues. Germline V gene sequence: CDR1 ENHRY, CDR2 SYGVKD. After removal of 2 bases from V and 15 bases from J, the junction contained 7 bases not matched to a gene. The CDR3 region is CAISEENRDRFF. The DNA of the CDR3 is TGTGCCATCAGTGAGGAAAACAGGGACAGGTTCTTC.

This sequence joins TRBV10-3 and TRBJ2-2; no clear D. Germline V gene lookup returns CDR1 ENHRY and CDR2 SYGVKD. The CDR3 runs to 15 residues. Trimming stripped 7 bases from V and 0 bases from J, with 12 bases between. CDR3 bases: TGTGCCATCACCACGGACGGTCCGAACACCGGGGAGCTGTTTTTT. Translation: CAITTDGPNTGELFF.

J is TRBJ1-1 and V is TRBV11-2; D is uncertain. Germline V lookup: CDR1 SGHAT, CDR2 FQNNGV. The CDR3 extends over 13 amino acids. The V end was cut by 3 bases, the J end by 1 base, with 6 bases between. This CDR3 reads CASSLDGNTEAFF. For the CDR3, the DNA is TGTGCCAGCAGCTTGGACGGGAACACTGAAGCTTTCTTT.

The CDR3 nucleotides are TGCAGCGTTGAACGGGTTTCCTACAATGAGCAGTTCTTC. Protein product: CSVERVSYNEQFF. The V gene is TRBV29-1, the J gene TRBJ2-1, with D unresolved. The CDR3 is 13 amino acids. Germline CDR1 SQVTM, CDR2 ANQGSEA. V lost 2 bases and J 1 base, leaving 6 bases between the germline ends.